Presented here are 24 T cell receptor beta chains from one specimen sequenced in a study of long-term antiretroviral therapy in people with HIV. Survey-level immunoSEQ v3.0 assays were run. Assay: immunoSEQ multiplex PCR; the TCRdb copy retains only in-frame clones and omits some. The sample comprises fewer than 20,000 clones, 81% of which are singletons, and about 9.3% rests with the top ten. The specimen was unsorted PBMCs, collected 0.3 years before starting antiretroviral therapy. The receptors were gathered from a middle-aged man with HIV.

This rearrangement joins TRBV30 to TRBJ1-6; D not resolved. V was cut by 1 base and J by 4 bases, with 8 bases left in between. Per germline, CDR1 GTSNPN and CDR2 SVGIG (reference sequence). The CDR3 is 14 residues long. This chain's CDR3 is CAWSGGRYNSPLHF. The CDR3, as DNA: TGTGCCTGGAGTGGGGGTCGGTATAATTCACCCCTCCACTTT.

The V call is TRBV7-2, the J call TRBJ2-4, with 9 nucleotides matching TRBD2. Losses at the gene ends were 3 bases for V and 1 base for J; bases not matched to a gene: 4. Germline values: CDR1 SGHTA, CDR2 FQGNSA. This CDR3 has 16 amino acids. Here the CDR3 reads CASSLSGGIAKNIQYF. DNA for the CDR3: TGTGCCAGCAGCTTGAGCGGGGGGATCGCCAAAAACATTCAGTACTTC.

The rearrangement links TRBV30 to TRBJ2-5, with D maybe TRBD1 (5 bases). Trimming stripped 4 bases from V and 4 bases from J, with 19 bases between. The V gene's germline CDR1 is GTSNPN and CDR2 SVGIG (reference sequence). This CDR3 has 15 amino acids. In DNA, the CDR3 is TGTGCCTGGACCGCGATACGGAAAGACAGAGAGACCCAGTACTTC. It specifies CAWTAIRKDRETQYF.

V gene TRBV9 combines with J gene TRBJ1-3, with 9 bases matching TRBD1. V dropped 0 bases and J dropped 2; count of bases not matched to a gene: 3. CDR3 length: 16 amino acids. CDR1 SGDLS and CDR2 YYNGEE come from the germline V gene. The chain's CDR3 is CASSVVGQGTGNTIYF. For the CDR3, the DNA is TGTGCCAGCAGCGTAGTGGGACAGGGAACTGGAAACACCATATATTTT.

V usage is TRBV4-1 and J usage is TRBJ2-3; possible D gene TRBD2, 6 bases. Trimming removed 1 base at V and 5 bases at J, with 22 bases between. The CDR3 consists of 18 residues. Germline assignment: CDR1 MGHRA and CDR2 YSYEKL. Here the CDR3 DNA reads TGCGCCAGCAGCCAAGGTTGGTTGCGGAGGGGACTGCGAGATACGCAGTATTTT. Translating it yields CASSQGWLRRGLRDTQYF.

J is TRBJ2-3 and V is TRBV9, with unresolved D. Germline lookup yields CDR1 SGDLS and CDR2 YYNGEE. The CDR3 has 12 amino acids. The V end lost 0 bases, the J end lost 6 bases, and 5 bases lay between the germline ends. The CDR3 protein is CASSVALDTQYF. In DNA, the CDR3 is TGTGCCAGCAGCGTAGCACTGGATACGCAGTATTTT.

There are a few counts of this clone. The rearrangement links TRBV2 to TRBJ1-3, with 8 nucleotides matching TRBD1. After removal of 6 bases from V and 0 bases from J, the junction contained 4 bases not matched to a gene. The CDR3 spans 15 residues. Germline loops: CDR1 SNHLY, CDR2 FYNNEI. CDR3 bases: TGTGCCAGCAGCCGCACAGGGGGCTCTGGAAACACCATATATTTT. Protein product: CASSRTGGSGNTIYF.

This sequence joins TRBV7-9 and TRBJ1-4, with TRBD1 matching over 9 bases. V trimming: 5 bases; J trimming: 3 bases; junction bases outside the gene matches: 4. The CDR3 sequence is 15 residues long. In germline, CDR1 is SEHNR, CDR2 FQNEAQ (reference sequence). CDR3 sequence: CASSPDRGANEKLFF. For the CDR3, the DNA is TGTGCCAGCAGCCCGGACAGGGGAGCTAATGAAAAACTGTTTTTT. Together with reference TRBV7-9 and TRBJ1-4, the CDR3 gives the full variable domain: DTGVSQNPRHKITKRGQNVTFRCDPISEHNRLYWYRQTLGQGPEFLTYFQNEAQLEKSRLLSDRFSAERPKGSFSTLEIQRTEQGDSAMYLCASSPDRGANEKLFFGSGTQLSVL.

The rearrangement uses TRBV27 and TRBJ1-4, with D perhaps TRBD1 (6 bases). V gave up 5 bases and J gave up 2 bases, with 15 bases separating them. Germline lookup yields CDR1 MNHEY and CDR2 SMNVEV (reference sequence). The CDR3 extends over 16 amino acids. The CDR3 DNA sequence: TGTGCCAGCAGTCTCCGATACAGGGTCACTAATGAAAAACTGTTTTTT. Translating it yields CASSLRYRVTNEKLFF.

The chain couples TRBV11-3 to TRBJ2-1, with D hard to call. Trimming removed 0 bases at V and 4 bases at J, with 13 bases between. Per the germline V gene, CDR1 is SGHNT and CDR2 is YENEEA. The CDR3 is made up of 16 amino acids. The CDR3 DNA reads as TGTGCCAGCAGCTTAGAAAACCCCTATGGGTACAATGAGCAGTTCTTC. This gives the protein CASSLENPYGYNEQFF.

In this sample, this clone turned up a few times. This chain links TRBV11-3 with TRBJ2-7; D call uncertain. The CDR3 has 11 amino acids. Germline CDR1 SGHNT, CDR2 YENEEA. V dropped 6 bases and J dropped 6 bases, with 9 bases sitting between them. CDR3 residues: CASRSESEQYF. CDR3 DNA sequence: TGTGCCAGCAGGTCAGAGTCCGAGCAGTACTTC.

This sequence joins TRBV4-3 and TRBJ2-1; 7 positions agree with TRBD1. The CDR3 consists of 17 residues. The germline V gene encodes CDR1 LGHNA and CDR2 YSLEER. J lost 0 bases, V lost 2 bases, and 7 bases had no gene match. The CDR3 nucleotides are TGCGCCAGCAGCCAACGCTCCGGGACAGCCTCCTACAATGAGCAGTTCTTC. Translating it yields CASSQRSGTASYNEQFF.

The chain joins TRBV6-5 to TRBJ1-1; D remains ambiguous. This CDR3 contains 13 residues. The ends were cut back, 6 bases at V and 5 bases at J, with 13 bases in the middle. Germline CDR1 and CDR2: MNHEY and SVGAGI. The CDR3 loop is CASRSRQGTEAFF. DNA of the CDR3: TGTGCCAGCAGGAGCAGACAAGGGACTGAAGCTTTCTTT.

The chain couples TRBV15 to TRBJ2-5, with D tentatively TRBD1 (5 bases). CDR1 is LNHNV and CDR2 is YYDKDF in the germline V gene (reference sequence). V lost 5 bases, J lost 7 bases, and 20 bases lay in between. The CDR3 extends over 15 amino acids. The CDR3 bases are TGTGCCACCAGCCCCAGGGCCAGCCTGACCGGGACCCAGTACTTC. Translation gives CATSPRASLTGTQYF.

This chain links TRBV7-3 with TRBJ2-2; D not resolved. The V end was cut by 3 bases, the J end by 5 bases, with 7 bases between. The CDR3 sequence is 13 residues long. The germline CDR1 and CDR2 sequences are SGHTA and FQGTGA. The CDR3 sequence: CASSLASTGELFF. CDR3 bases: TGTGCCAGCAGCTTGGCCTCGACCGGGGAGCTGTTTTTT.

This chain connects TRBV5-4 to TRBJ2-7, with 9 bases aligning to TRBD1. Trimming removed 0 bases from V and 6 bases from J; junction bases left unmatched: 7. The CDR3 totals 15 residues. The germline gives CDR1 SGHNT, CDR2 YYREEE (reference sequence). CDR3 protein: CASSLAGTGFVEQYF. CDR3 nucleotide sequence: TGTGCCAGCAGCTTGGCCGGGACAGGGTTTGTCGAGCAGTACTTC.

This clone was counted between two and nine times. This chain joins TRBV15 and TRBJ1-5, with 7 bases that match TRBD1. This CDR3 comprises 15 residues. After removal of 5 bases from V and 6 bases from J, the junction contained 10 bases not matched to a gene. Germline V gene lookup returns CDR1 LNHNV and CDR2 YYDKDF (reference sequence). The CDR3 region is CATSLSQGRVQPQHF. The CDR3 nucleotides read TGTGCCACCAGCTTATCACAGGGGAGGGTTCAGCCCCAGCATTTT. The entire variable domain, with the rest obtained from reference TRBV15 and TRBJ1-5, is as follows: DAMVIQNPRYQVTQFGKPVTLSCSQTLNHNVMYWYQQKSSQAPKLLFHYYDKDFNNEADTPDNFQSRRPNTSFCFLDIRSPGLGDTAMYLCATSLSQGRVQPQHFGDGTRLSIL.

The chain uses TRBV11-2 and TRBJ1-1, with TRBD1 as a possible D gene (5 bases). The CDR3 loop spans 14 amino acids. V lost 3 bases, J lost 3 bases, and 11 bases lay in between. Germline assignment: CDR1 SGHAT and CDR2 FQNNGV. The CDR3 is CASSFSQGDTEAFF. Here the CDR3 DNA reads TGTGCCAGCAGCTTTTCTCAGGGAGACACTGAAGCTTTCTTT.

The chain joins TRBV6-6 to TRBJ1-2; D call uncertain. In germline, CDR1 is MNHNY, CDR2 SVGAGI (reference sequence). V was clipped by 5 bases and J by 3 bases, with 16 bases between them. This CDR3 contains 15 residues. This chain's CDR3 is CASSPWALRDYGYTF. The CDR3 DNA reads TGTGCCAGCAGTCCCTGGGCCCTGCGGGACTATGGCTACACCTTC.

The chain carries TRBV6-5 and TRBJ2-2; D remains ambiguous. The V gene lost 6 bases and the J gene lost 4 bases, with 6 bases spanning the gap. Germline assignment: CDR1 MNHEY and CDR2 SVGAGI. The CDR3 length is 12 residues. This CDR3 reads CASSRSTGELFF. CDR3 bases: TGTGCCAGCAGCCGAAGCACCGGGGAGCTGTTTTTT.

V gene TRBV4-3 combines with J gene TRBJ2-1; D remains unclear. Germline V gene lookup returns CDR1 LGHNA and CDR2 YSLEER. Trimming stripped 0 bases from V and 7 bases from J, with 16 bases between. There are 16 residues in the CDR3. The CDR3 spells CASSQDFRQKKNEQFF. CDR3 bases: TGCGCCAGCAGCCAAGATTTCCGTCAAAAGAAAAATGAGCAGTTCTTC.

This clone was picked up a small number of times. This rearrangement joins TRBV15 to TRBJ2-2; D might be TRBD2 (5 bases). Germline lookup yields CDR1 LNHNV and CDR2 YYDKDF (reference sequence). CDR3 length equals 15 residues. The V end lost 1 base, the J end lost 3 bases, and 9 bases lay between the germline ends. The DNA of the CDR3 is TGTGCCACCAGCAGAGGAGACGGGGACACCGGGGAGCTGTTTTTT. Amino acid sequence: CATSRGDGDTGELFF.

This clone was seen a single time. The chain is built from TRBV6-1 and TRBJ1-1, with TRBD1 matching over 8 bases. Germline V gene sequence: CDR1 MNHNS, CDR2 SASEGT. The CDR3 has 12 amino acids. The ends lost 6 bases at V and 5 bases at J; junction bases unmatched: 2. The CDR3 reads CASRRTGTEAFF. The CDR3 coding sequence is TGTGCCAGCAGGAGGACAGGGACTGAAGCTTTCTTT.

The V gene is TRBV5-4, the J gene TRBJ1-1; D may be TRBD1 (5 bases). From germline, CDR1 is SGHNT and CDR2 YYREEE (reference sequence). The CDR3 runs to 15 residues. V lost 2 bases and J lost 1, with 12 bases in between. The CDR3 DNA reads as TGTGCCAGCAGCTTTCCGGCTGGGGCGAACACTGAAGCTTTCTTT. Translating gives CASSFPAGANTEAFF.